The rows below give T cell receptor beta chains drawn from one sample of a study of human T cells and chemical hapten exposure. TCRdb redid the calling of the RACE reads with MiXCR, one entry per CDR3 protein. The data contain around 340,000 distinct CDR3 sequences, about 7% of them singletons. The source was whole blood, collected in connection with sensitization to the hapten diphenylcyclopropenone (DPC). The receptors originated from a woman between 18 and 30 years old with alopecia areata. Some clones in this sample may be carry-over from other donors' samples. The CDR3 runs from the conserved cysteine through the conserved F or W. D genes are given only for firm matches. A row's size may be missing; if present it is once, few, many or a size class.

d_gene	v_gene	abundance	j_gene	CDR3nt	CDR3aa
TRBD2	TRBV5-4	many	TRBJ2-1	TGTGCCAGCAGCGGCGGGGGGGCCTACAATGAGCAGTTCTTC	CASSGGGAYNEQFF
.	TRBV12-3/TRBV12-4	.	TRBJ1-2	TGTGCCAGCAGTTTTCGAGGACCCAAAGGCTACACCTTC	CASSFRGPKGYTF
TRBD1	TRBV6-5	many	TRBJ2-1	TGTGCCAGCAGCCCCGACAGGGGGTATGAGCAGTTCTTC	CASSPDRGYEQFF
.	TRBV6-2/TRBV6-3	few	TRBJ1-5	TGTGCCAGCAGCCGGGGGTTAGTTCAGCCCCAGCATTTT	CASSRGLVQPQHF
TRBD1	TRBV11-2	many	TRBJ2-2	TGTGCCAGCAGCAGCCGGCCAGCGACAGGGGTCGACACCGGGGAGCTGTTTTTT	CASSSRPATGVDTGELFF
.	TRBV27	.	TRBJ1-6	TGTGCCAGCAGCTTACTCTGGGGTTCGAAGGATTCACCCCTCCACTTT	CASSLLWGSKDSPLHF
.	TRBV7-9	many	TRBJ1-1	TGTGCCAGCAGCTTCTACCAAGGGTCCACTGAAGCTTTCTTT	CASSFYQGSTEAFF
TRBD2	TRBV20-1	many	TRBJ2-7	TGCAGTGCTAGTGCGCGGGGGAGATCCTACGAGCAGTACTTC	CSASARGRSYEQYF
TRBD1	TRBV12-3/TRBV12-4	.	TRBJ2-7	TGTGCCAGCCAGGACAGGGGCTACGAGCAGTACTTC	CASQDRGYEQYF
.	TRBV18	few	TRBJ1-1	TGTGCCAGCTCACCACTTTCAGGGACGAACACTGAAGCTTTCTTT	CASSPLSGTNTEAFF
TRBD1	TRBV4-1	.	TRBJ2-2	TGCGCCAGCAGCCAAGAGGACAGGATCGCCGGGGAGCTGTTTTTT	CASSQEDRIAGELFF
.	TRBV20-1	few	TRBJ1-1	TGCAGTGCCCATATCCTGGGGACTGAAGCTTTCTTT	CSAHILGTEAFF
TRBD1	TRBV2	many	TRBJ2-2	TGTGCCAGCAGTGAACAGCCTCGGACAGGGGTGCTCACCGGGGAGCTGTTTTTT	CASSEQPRTGVLTGELFF
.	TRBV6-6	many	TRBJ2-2	TGTGCCAGCGGGCAGGGGTTATATATTGGGGAGCTGTTTTTT	CASGQGLYIGELFF
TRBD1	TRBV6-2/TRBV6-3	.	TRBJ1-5	TGTGCCAGCAGTTACTCCTCATGGACAGGTTACAATCAGCCCCAGCATTTT	CASSYSSWTGYNQPQHF